Listed here are 3 T cell receptor beta chains from one sample, sequenced in a study of blood T cell repertoires in COVID-19. Using immunoSEQ multiplex PCR, the repertoire was profiled, and TCRdb retains in-frame clones only, with some absent. The sample carries approximately 200,000 clones, around four fifths recorded once. The source material was PBMCs or T cells enriched from blood (not recorded which). These TCRs come from a man aged 40-50 years who had recovered from COVID-19.

The J gene is TRBJ1-1, the V gene TRBV28, with TRBD1 matching 7 bases. With 8 bases clipped from V and 0 bases from J, the junction kept 12 bases outside the gene matches. Germline values: CDR1 MDHEN, CDR2 SYDVKM. This CDR3 is 16 amino acids long. CDR3 sequence: CASLNPGQIMNTEAFF. The CDR3 region has the DNA TGTGCCAGCCTCAACCCGGGACAGATAATGAACACTGAAGCTTTCTTT.

At least ten counts were recorded for this clone. This rearrangement joins TRBV30 to TRBJ1-5; D unclear. The CDR3 extends over 14 amino acids. The V gene lost 4 bases and the J gene lost 1 base, with 11 bases spanning the gap. CDR1 is GTSNPN and CDR2 is SVGIG in the germline V gene (reference sequence). CDR3 sequence: CAWTPFLSNQPQHF. In DNA, the CDR3 is TGTGCCTGGACCCCCTTCCTAAGCAATCAGCCCCAGCATTTT.

The chain uses TRBV15 and TRBJ2-1, with 10 bases lining up with TRBD2. CDR3 size: 16 residues. The junction had 9 bases not matched to a gene; V was cut back by 1 base and J by 9 bases. CDR1 LNHNV and CDR2 YYDKDF come from the germline V gene (reference sequence). The CDR3 sequence: CATSRVGLALAGEQFF. CDR3 coding DNA: TGTGCCACCAGCAGAGTGGGACTAGCGTTGGCCGGTGAGCAGTTCTTC.